The clone carrying this T cell receptor (beta chain) has just a few counts. Its antigen remains unidentified. The sample belongs to a study of beta chain features in type 1 diabetes. Broader study findings: Shortening of TCRB CDR3s, moderate but significant, appeared in all four CD4+ subsets of Type 1 diabetes patients.

This CDR3 comprises 14 residues. Germline V gene data show CDR1 as KGHSH and CDR2 as LQKENI. V gave up 4 bases and J gave up 3 bases, with 13 bases separating them. Purities over 98% were achieved in all sorted populations. The study reverse transcribed the entire isolated RNA, so it sequenced expressed TCRB transcripts. TCRdb's copy holds only in-frame clones and misses some; the assay was immunoSEQ multiplex PCR. The data show around 300,000 clones, 8% seen once. The TCR sequence derives from a woman aged 18-35 years in good health. Input material: central memory CD4+ T cells from blood. This chain connects TRBV18 to TRBJ2-7; maybe TRBD1 (6 bases). The CDR3 region has the DNA TGTGCCAGCTCACGTGTGGACAGCTTCTACGAGCAGTACTTC. It is translated as CASSRVDSFYEQYF.